This TCR beta chain stems from a study of blood T cells in healthy people across ages. Every participating donor contributed roughly 9.6 milliliters of peripheral blood through a draw. Per-sample PBMC isolation yielded at least 6.5 million cells. Primed by a sample-barcoded 5' primer and a J-beta primer mix, a second PCR proceeded for roughly 7 to 12 cycles. TCRdb re-analysed the 5' RACE reads in MiXCR, keeping a single row per CDR3 protein. The repertoire holds about 670,000 distinct CDR3 sequences, with roughly half as singletons. Findings of the study overall: No one knew whether donors had CMV, which possibly confounded expanded clonotype changes.

A word on this clonotype: Its target is unknown.

V was clipped by 5 bases and J by 4 bases; unmatched bases: 7. The length of the CDR3 is 15 residues. CDR1 DFQATT and CDR2 SNEGSKA come from the germline V gene (reference sequence). This chain joins TRBV20-1 and TRBJ2-1; TRBD1 matches at 11 bases. This sequence was found in a woman aged 80 or older in good health. Sequenced material: blood. In DNA, the CDR3 is TGCAGTGCTGAACTAGGACAGGGGGCTTACAATGAGCAGTTCTTC. This gives the protein CSAELGQGAYNEQFF.